The 21 T cell receptor beta chains below were found in one sample sequenced in a study of T-cell memory formation after mild COVID-19. One entry per CDR3 protein, called by TCRdb with MiXCR from the 5' RACE reads. Among 250,000 to 300,000 distinct CDR3 sequences, 15% to 20% were seen once, and the ten largest hold 22%. The sample was PBMCs or a T cell subset sorted from them (not recorded which). Source of these receptors: a man younger than 30 who had mild COVID-19 (a few samples of this study predate the infection). Cell type and time point are not known.

This clonotype was recorded at least ten times. V gene TRBV5-1 combines with J gene TRBJ2-1, with 8 bases that match TRBD2. This CDR3 spans 15 amino acids. From germline, CDR1 is SGHRS and CDR2 YFSETQ. The junction had 3 bases not matched to a gene; V was cut back by 3 bases and J by 1 base. CDR3 protein: CASSWSGGSYNEQFF. The DNA of the CDR3 is TGCGCCAGCAGCTGGAGCGGGGGATCCTACAATGAGCAGTTCTTC.

The chain links TRBV4-1 to TRBJ1-5; a weak D match, TRBD1 (6 bases). V was cut by 4 bases and J by 0 bases, with 10 bases left in between. CDR1 is MGHRA, CDR2 YSYEKL, per germline. This CDR3 spans 15 amino acids. CDR3 nucleotide sequence: TGCGCCAGCAGCCTCCGACAGGATAGCAATCAGCCCCAGCATTTT. This translates into CASSLRQDSNQPQHF.

The chain employs TRBV15 and TRBJ2-1; weak D call: TRBD2 (7 bases). Trimming left V 1 base short and J 5 bases short, with 12 bases between. CDR1 LNHNV and CDR2 YYDKDF come from the germline V gene (reference sequence). CDR3 length equals 15 residues. The CDR3 is CATSRVEGGHNEQFF. DNA of the CDR3: TGTGCCACCAGCAGAGTCGAGGGGGGGCACAATGAGCAGTTCTTC.

This clonotype was detected many times. V usage is TRBV11-2 and J usage is TRBJ1-2, with unresolved D. Trimming removed 7 bases at V and 4 bases at J, with 10 bases between. The CDR3 sequence is 12 residues long. Germline assignment: CDR1 SGHAT and CDR2 FQNNGV. CDR3 sequence: CASTGRSYGYTF. The CDR3 nucleotides read TGTGCCAGCACCGGACGGAGCTATGGCTACACCTTC.

This clonotype was counted a few times. The chain recombines TRBV7-9 with TRBJ2-1; TRBD2 aligns across 10 bases. CDR3 size: 15 residues. V trimming: 0 bases; J trimming: 8 bases; junction bases outside the gene matches: 4. Germline V CDR1 and CDR2: SEHNR, FQNEAQ (reference sequence). For the CDR3, the DNA is TGTGCCAGCAGCTTAGCTAGCGGGGGGATAGATGAGCAGTTCTTC. The encoded protein is CASSLASGGIDEQFF.

This clonotype was seen a handful of times. The chain links TRBV12-3 or TRBV12-4 to TRBJ1-1; D is uncertain. The CDR3 covers 14 residues. Trimming took off 3 bases at V and 3 bases at J, with 11 bases between the two ends. The CDR3 region has the DNA TGTGCCAGCAGTTTTTTGACGGGAGACACTGAAGCTTTCTTT. Its protein is CASSFLTGDTEAFF.

In DNA, the CDR3 is TGTGCCAGCACCCAGGGAGCGGGCGGGGAGCTGTTTTTT. This translates into CASTQGAGGELFF. The chain couples TRBV6-5 to TRBJ2-2, with TRBD2 as a possible D gene (6 bases). The germline V gene encodes CDR1 MNHEY and CDR2 SVGAGI. The CDR3 is 13 residues long. V was trimmed by 7 bases and J by 7 bases, leaving 13 bases between them.

This clonotype occurred many times. The chain has TRBV25-1 and TRBJ2-7; a possible D gene is TRBD1 (5 bases). V was pared by 7 bases and J by 0 bases, with 10 bases between. Germline V gives CDR1 MGHDK, CDR2 SYGVNS. CDR3 length equals 13 residues. CDR3 nucleotide sequence: TGTGCCAGCACACCCGACAGCTCCTACGAGCAGTACTTC. It translates to CASTPDSSYEQYF.

The chain uses TRBV6-2 or TRBV6-3 and TRBJ2-7; TRBD1 agrees at 8 bases. With V trimmed by 2 bases and J by 7 bases, 4 bases remained unmatched. Germline V gives CDR1 MNHEY, CDR2 SVGEGT. The CDR3 sequence is 13 residues long. The CDR3 is CASSYQGASEQYV. In DNA, the CDR3 is TGTGCCAGCAGTTACCAGGGGGCGAGTGAGCAGTACGTC.

This clonotype was counted between two and nine times. J is TRBJ2-6 and V is TRBV6-5; 7 nucleotides align to TRBD1. The CDR3 consists of 15 residues. CDR1 is MNHEY and CDR2 is SVGAGI in the germline V gene. Trimming at V came to 6 bases and at J to 2 bases, leaving 4 bases not matched to a gene. The DNA for the CDR3 is TGTGCCAGCAGGACTACAGGGGCTGGGGCCAACGTCCTGACTTTC. Its translation is CASRTTGAGANVLTF.

V gene TRBV19 combines with J gene TRBJ1-4; D might be TRBD1 (6 bases). CDR3 length equals 16 residues. CDR1 and CDR2 (germline): LNHDA, SQIVND (reference sequence). Trimming shortened V by 9 bases and J by 4 bases, and 21 bases separated the two germline ends. CDR3 DNA sequence: TGTGCCAGCGCCCGAACGGGGGGCCCCAATAATGAAAAACTGTTTTTT. Protein sequence: CASARTGGPNNEKLFF.

This clonotype was counted between two and nine times. The chain combines TRBV10-3 with TRBJ2-2; 8 bases map to TRBD1. The CDR3 loop spans 15 amino acids. The V gene's germline CDR1 is ENHRY and CDR2 SYGVKD. V dropped 5 bases and J dropped 4; count of bases not matched to a gene: 6. The CDR3 loop reads CAISPQGVGTGELFF. The CDR3 DNA reads as TGTGCCATCAGTCCACAGGGGGTCGGCACCGGGGAGCTGTTTTTT.

This clonotype was seen many times. This rearrangement joins TRBV7-6 to TRBJ2-3; the match to TRBD2 covers 15 bases. Germline V CDR1 and CDR2: SGHVS, FNYEAQ. This CDR3 has 18 residues. V lost 5 bases to trimming and J lost 4 bases; unmatched junction nucleotides: 10. DNA of the CDR3: TGTGCCAGCAGCCCGGGACTAGCGGGGGGAGCCGGGGCAGATACGCAGTATTTT. Translating gives CASSPGLAGGAGADTQYF.

The rearrangement links TRBV4-3 to TRBJ2-7, with D tentatively TRBD1 or TRBD2 (6 bases each). Germline CDR1 LGHNA, CDR2 YSLEER. With 1 base removed from V and 0 bases from J, the gap between germline ends came to 13 bases. The CDR3 is 16 residues long. The CDR3 loop reads CASSQVIGGPSYEQYF. DNA of the CDR3: TGCGCCAGCAGCCAAGTGATAGGGGGGCCCTCCTACGAGCAGTACTTC.

The chain employs TRBV2 and TRBJ1-5, with 7 positions matching TRBD1. Germline assignment: CDR1 SNHLY and CDR2 FYNNEI. The V and J ends lost 7 bases and 4 bases, in that order; junction bases with no gene match: 10. CDR3 size: 15 residues. The CDR3: CASTREGGRNQPQHF. The DNA of the CDR3 is TGTGCCAGCACCCGGGAAGGGGGCCGTAATCAGCCCCAGCATTTT. Using reference TRBV2 and TRBJ1-5 for the parts outside the CDR3, the full variable domain is EPEVTQTPSHQVTQMGQEVILRCVPISNHLYFYWYRQILGQKVEFLVSFYNNEISEKSEIFDDQFSVERPDGSNFTLKIRSTKLEDSAMYFCASTREGGRNQPQHFGDGTRLSIL.

This clonotype came up a few times. The CDR3 is CASSLVGQGKLFF. The CDR3 DNA follows: TGTGCCAGCAGCTTAGTCGGGCAAGGGAAACTGTTTTTT. The gene calls are TRBV7-2 and TRBJ1-4; no reliable D call. Germline loops: CDR1 SGHTA, CDR2 FQGNSA. This CDR3 has 13 amino acids. Between the trimmed V and J ends, which lost 1 base and 11 bases, there was a span of 11 bases.

This clonotype was found many times. The chain carries TRBV4-3 and TRBJ2-5; 9 nucleotides match TRBD2. This CDR3 contains 16 residues. V lost 0 bases to trimming and J lost 4 bases; unmatched junction nucleotides: 6. CDR1 and CDR2 from the germline V gene are LGHNA and YSLEER. CDR3: CASSQEFAGGPETQYF. The CDR3 DNA reads TGCGCCAGCAGCCAAGAGTTCGCGGGGGGGCCAGAGACCCAGTACTTC.

This clonotype was seen only a few times. The chain links TRBV6-5 to TRBJ2-3; tentatively, D is TRBD1 (5 bases). The germline V and J ends were trimmed by 1 base and 6 bases, with 11 bases remaining between them. The CDR3 runs to 14 residues. CDR1 and CDR2 from the germline V gene are MNHEY and SVGAGI. CDR3 amino acids: CASSYYRSPDTQYF. The CDR3 bases are TGTGCCAGCAGTTACTACAGGTCCCCGGATACGCAGTATTTT.

This clonotype was found many times. The chain couples TRBV20-1 to TRBJ2-7; TRBD1 aligns across 8 bases. CDR3 length: 16 residues. Germline V gene sequence: CDR1 DFQATT, CDR2 SNEGSKA (reference sequence). Germline trimming cut 0 bases from V and 3 bases from J; bases unmatched to any gene: 10. The CDR3 DNA sequence: TGCAGTGCTAGAGATCGTTTAGGGACAGGCTTCTACGAGCAGTACTTC. Its translation is CSARDRLGTGFYEQYF.

This clonotype was counted at least ten times. V gene TRBV29-1 combines with J gene TRBJ2-2, with unresolved D. With 0 bases removed from V and 4 bases from J, the gap between germline ends came to 18 bases. The CDR3 spans 17 residues. Germline CDR1 and CDR2: SQVTM and ANQGSEA. CDR3 bases: TGCAGCGTTGAAGATTGGGGTTCTGAGGATTCCACCGGGGAGCTGTTTTTT. Protein: CSVEDWGSEDSTGELFF.

A few counts support this clonotype. This chain links TRBV5-6 with TRBJ1-2; D not resolved. CDR1 is SGHDT, CDR2 YYEEEE, per germline. V lost 4 bases, J lost 4 bases, and 11 bases lay in between. This CDR3 comprises 13 residues. The CDR3 DNA reads as TGTGCCAGCAGCATCGGACGTCCCTATGGCTACACCTTC. Protein sequence: CASSIGRPYGYTF.